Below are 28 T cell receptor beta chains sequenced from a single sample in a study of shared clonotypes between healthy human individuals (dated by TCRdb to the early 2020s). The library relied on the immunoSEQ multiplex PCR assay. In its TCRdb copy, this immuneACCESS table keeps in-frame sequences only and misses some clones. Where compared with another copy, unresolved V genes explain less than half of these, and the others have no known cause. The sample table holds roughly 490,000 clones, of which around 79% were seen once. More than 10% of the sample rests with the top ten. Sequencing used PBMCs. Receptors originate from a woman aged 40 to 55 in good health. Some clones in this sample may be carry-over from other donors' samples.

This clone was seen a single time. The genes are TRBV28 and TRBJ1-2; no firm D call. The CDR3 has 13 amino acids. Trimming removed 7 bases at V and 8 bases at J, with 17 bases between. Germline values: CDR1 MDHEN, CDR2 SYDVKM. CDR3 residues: CASTLGTFGGYTF. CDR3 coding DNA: TGTGCCAGCACTCTTGGAACATTTGGGGGCTACACCTTC.

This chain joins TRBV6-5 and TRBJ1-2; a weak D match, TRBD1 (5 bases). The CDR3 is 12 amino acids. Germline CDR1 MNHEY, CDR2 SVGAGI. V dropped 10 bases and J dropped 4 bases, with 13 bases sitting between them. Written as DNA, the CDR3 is TGTGCCACCAGACAGAATAGCTATGGCTACACCTTC. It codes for CATRQNSYGYTF.

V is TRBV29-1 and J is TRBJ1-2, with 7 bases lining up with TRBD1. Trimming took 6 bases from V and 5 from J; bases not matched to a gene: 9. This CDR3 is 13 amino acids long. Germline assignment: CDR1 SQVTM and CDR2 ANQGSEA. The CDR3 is CSVERQGGYGYTF. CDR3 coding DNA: TGCAGCGTAGAGAGACAGGGAGGGTATGGCTACACCTTC.

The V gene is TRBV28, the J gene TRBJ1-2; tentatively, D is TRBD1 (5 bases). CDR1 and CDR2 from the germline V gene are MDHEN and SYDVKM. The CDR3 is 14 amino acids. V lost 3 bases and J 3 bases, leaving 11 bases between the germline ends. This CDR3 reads CASSFRGSYYGYTF. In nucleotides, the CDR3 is TGTGCCAGCAGTTTTAGGGGTTCCTACTATGGCTACACCTTC.

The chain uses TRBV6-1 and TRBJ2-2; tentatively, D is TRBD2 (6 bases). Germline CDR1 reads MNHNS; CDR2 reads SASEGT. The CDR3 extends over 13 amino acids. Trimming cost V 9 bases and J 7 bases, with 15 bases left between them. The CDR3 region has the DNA TGTGCCAGTCGGGAGTTGGCGGTCGGGGAGCTGTTTTTT. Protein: CASRELAVGELFF.

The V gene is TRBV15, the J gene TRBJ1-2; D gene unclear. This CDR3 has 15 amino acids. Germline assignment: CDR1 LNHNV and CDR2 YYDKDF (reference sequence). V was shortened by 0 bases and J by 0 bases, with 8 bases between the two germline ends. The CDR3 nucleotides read TGTGCCACCAGCAGAGACCCAAGAGCTAACTATGGCTACACCTTC. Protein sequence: CATSRDPRANYGYTF.

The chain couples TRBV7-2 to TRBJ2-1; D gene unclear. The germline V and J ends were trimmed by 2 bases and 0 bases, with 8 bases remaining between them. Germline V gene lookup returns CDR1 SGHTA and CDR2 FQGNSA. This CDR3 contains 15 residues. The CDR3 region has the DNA TGTGCCAGCAGCTTATCCCGGAGCTCCTACAATGAGCAGTTCTTC. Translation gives CASSLSRSSYNEQFF.

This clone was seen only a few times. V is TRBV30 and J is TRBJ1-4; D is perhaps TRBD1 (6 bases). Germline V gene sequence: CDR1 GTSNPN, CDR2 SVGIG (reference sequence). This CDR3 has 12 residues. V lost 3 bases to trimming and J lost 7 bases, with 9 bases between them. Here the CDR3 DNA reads TGTGCCTGGAGACAGGGCACTGAAAAACTGTTTTTT. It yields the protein CAWRQGTEKLFF.

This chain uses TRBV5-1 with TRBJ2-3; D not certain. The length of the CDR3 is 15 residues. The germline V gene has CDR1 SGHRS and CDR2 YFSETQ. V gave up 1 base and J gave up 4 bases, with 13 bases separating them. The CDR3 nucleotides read TGCGCCAGCAGCTTGTCTTTAGTTGATGCAGATACGCAGTATTTT. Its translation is CASSLSLVDADTQYF.

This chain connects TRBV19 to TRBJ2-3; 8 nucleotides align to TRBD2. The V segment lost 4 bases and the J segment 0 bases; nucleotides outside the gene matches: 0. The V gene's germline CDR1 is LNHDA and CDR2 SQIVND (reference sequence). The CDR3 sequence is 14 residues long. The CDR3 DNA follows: TGTGCCAGTAGTAGACTAGCGAGCACAGATACGCAGTATTTT. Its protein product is CASSRLASTDTQYF. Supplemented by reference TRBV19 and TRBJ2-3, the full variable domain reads DGGITQSPKYLFRKEGQNVTLSCEQNLNHDAMYWYRQDPGQGLRLIYYSQIVNDFQKGDIAEGYSVSREKKESFPLTVTSAQKNPTAFYLCASSRLASTDTQYFGPGTRLTVL.

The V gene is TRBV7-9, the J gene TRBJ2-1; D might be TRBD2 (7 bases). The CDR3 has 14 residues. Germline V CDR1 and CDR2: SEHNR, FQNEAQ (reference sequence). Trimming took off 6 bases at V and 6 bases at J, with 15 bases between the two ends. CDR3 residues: CASSPRGGPNEQFF. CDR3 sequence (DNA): TGTGCCAGCAGTCCAAGGGGGGGGCCCAATGAGCAGTTCTTC. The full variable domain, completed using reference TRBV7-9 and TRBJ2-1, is DTGVSQNPRHKITKRGQNVTFRCDPISEHNRLYWYRQTLGQGPEFLTYFQNEAQLEKSRLLSDRFSAERPKGSFSTLEIQRTEQGDSAMYLCASSPRGGPNEQFFGPGTRLTVL.

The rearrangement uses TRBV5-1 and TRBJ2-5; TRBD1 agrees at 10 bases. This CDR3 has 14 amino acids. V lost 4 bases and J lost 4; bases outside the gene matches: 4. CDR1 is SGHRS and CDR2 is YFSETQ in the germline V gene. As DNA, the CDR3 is TGCGCCAGCAGCGTTGGACAGGGGGGAGAGACCCAGTACTTC. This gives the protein CASSVGQGGETQYF.

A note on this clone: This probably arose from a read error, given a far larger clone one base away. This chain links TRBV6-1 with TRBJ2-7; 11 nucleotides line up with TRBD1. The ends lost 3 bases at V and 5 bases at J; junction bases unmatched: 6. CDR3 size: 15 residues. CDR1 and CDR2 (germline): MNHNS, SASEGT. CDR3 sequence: CASSESGTGGDEQYF. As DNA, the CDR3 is TGTGCCAGCAGTGAGAGCGGGACAGGGGGTGACGAGCAGTACTTC.

The CDR3 DNA follows: TGTGCCAGCAGCTCTAGCACTAGCGGAAGCACAGATACGCAGTATTTT. Protein product: CASSSSTSGSTDTQYF. This chain uses TRBV11-3 with TRBJ2-3, with 8 bases aligning to TRBD2. With 4 bases clipped from V and 0 bases from J, the junction kept 6 bases outside the gene matches. This CDR3 spans 16 amino acids. CDR1 is SGHNT, CDR2 YENEEA, per germline.

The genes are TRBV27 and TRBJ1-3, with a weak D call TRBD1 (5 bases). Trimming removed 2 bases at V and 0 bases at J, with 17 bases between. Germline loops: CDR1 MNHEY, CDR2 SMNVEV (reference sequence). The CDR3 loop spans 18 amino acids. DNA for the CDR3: TGTGCCAGCAGTTTAGACGGGGGGACTGCCTTCTCTGGAAACACCATATATTTT. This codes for CASSLDGGTAFSGNTIYF.

The CDR3 DNA reads as TGCAGCGTTGATCCCACCCTCGGGTCCCATACGCAGTATTTT. It yields the protein CSVDPTLGSHTQYF. The gene calls are TRBV29-1 and TRBJ2-3, with D uncertain. The V gene's germline CDR1 is SQVTM and CDR2 ANQGSEA. Trimming removed 3 bases at V and 7 bases at J, with 17 bases between. The CDR3 is 14 residues long.

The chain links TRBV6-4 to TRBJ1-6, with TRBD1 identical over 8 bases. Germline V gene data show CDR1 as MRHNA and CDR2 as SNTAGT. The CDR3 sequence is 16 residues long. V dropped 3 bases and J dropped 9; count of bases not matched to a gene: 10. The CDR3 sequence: CASSESSDRGPSPLHF. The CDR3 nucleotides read TGTGCCAGCAGTGAGTCATCCGACAGGGGTCCTTCACCCCTCCACTTT.

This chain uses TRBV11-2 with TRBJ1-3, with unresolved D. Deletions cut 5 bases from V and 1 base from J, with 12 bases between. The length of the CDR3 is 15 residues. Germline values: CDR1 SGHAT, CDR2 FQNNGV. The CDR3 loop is CASSDRAGSGNTIYF. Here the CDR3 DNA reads TGTGCCAGCAGCGATAGGGCTGGGTCTGGAAACACCATATATTTT.

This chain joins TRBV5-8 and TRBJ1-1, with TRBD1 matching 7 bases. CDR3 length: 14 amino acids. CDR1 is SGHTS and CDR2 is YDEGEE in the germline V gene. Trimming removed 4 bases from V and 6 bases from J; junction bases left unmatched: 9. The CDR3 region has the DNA TGTGCCAGCAGCCGACAGGGTGGGATCGCTGAAGCTTTCTTT. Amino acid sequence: CASSRQGGIAEAFF.

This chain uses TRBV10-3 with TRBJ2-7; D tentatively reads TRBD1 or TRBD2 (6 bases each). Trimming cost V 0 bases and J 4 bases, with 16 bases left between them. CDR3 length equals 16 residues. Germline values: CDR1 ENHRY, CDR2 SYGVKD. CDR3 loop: CAISESHGGQGYEQYF. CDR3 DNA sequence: TGTGCCATCAGTGAGTCGCATGGGGGGCAGGGATACGAGCAGTACTTC.

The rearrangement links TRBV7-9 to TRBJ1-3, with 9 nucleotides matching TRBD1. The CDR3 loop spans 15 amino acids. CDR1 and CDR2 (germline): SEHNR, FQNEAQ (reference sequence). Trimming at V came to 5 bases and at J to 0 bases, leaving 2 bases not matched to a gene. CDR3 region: CASSGTGTSGNTIYF. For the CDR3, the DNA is TGTGCCAGCAGCGGGACAGGGACCTCTGGAAACACCATATATTTT.

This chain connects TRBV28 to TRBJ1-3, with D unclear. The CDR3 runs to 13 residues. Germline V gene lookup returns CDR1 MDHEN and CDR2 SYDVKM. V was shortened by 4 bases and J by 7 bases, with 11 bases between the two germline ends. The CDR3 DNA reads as TGTGCCAGCAGTTCTTCACTGACTAACACCATATATTTT. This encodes CASSSSLTNTIYF. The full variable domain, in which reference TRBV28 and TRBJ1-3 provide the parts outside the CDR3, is DVKVTQSSRYLVKRTGEKVFLECVQDMDHENMFWYRQDPGLGLRLIYFSYDVKMKEKGDIPEGYSVSREKKERFSLILESASTNQTSMYLCASSSSLTNTIYFGEGSWLTVV.

The CDR3 nucleotides read TGTGCCAGCAGCTTACGGAGCTCTGGGGCCAACGTCCTGACTTTC. Its protein product is CASSLRSSGANVLTF. This chain uses TRBV7-6 with TRBJ2-6; no clear D. V lost 2 bases and J 0 bases, leaving 5 bases between the germline ends. The CDR3 is made up of 15 amino acids. Looked up from germline, CDR1 is SGHVS and CDR2 is FNYEAQ.

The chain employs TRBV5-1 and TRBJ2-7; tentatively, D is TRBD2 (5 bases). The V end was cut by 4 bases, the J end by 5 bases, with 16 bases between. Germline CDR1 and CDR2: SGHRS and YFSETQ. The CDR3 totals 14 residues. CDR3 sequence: CASSLQLADNEQYF. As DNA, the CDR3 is TGCGCCAGCAGCCTCCAGCTAGCCGACAACGAGCAGTACTTC.

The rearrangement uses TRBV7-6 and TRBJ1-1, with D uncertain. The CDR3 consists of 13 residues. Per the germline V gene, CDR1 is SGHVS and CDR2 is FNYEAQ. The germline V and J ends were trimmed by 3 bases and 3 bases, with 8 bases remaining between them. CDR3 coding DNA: TGTGCCAGCAGCTTGTTTCAGCACACTGAAGCTTTCTTT. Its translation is CASSLFQHTEAFF.

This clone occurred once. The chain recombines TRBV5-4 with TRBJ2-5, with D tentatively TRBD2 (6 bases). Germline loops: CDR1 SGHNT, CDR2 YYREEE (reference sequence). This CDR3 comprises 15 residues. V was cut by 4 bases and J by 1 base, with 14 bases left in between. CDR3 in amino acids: CASSPSGGAQETQYF. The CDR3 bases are TGTGCCAGCAGCCCGAGTGGCGGGGCCCAAGAGACCCAGTACTTC.

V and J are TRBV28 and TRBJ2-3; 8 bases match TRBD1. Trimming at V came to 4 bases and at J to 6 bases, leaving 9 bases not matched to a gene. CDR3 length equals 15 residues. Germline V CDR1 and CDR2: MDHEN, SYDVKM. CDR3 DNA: TGTGCCAGCAGTTCACCGGGACAGGCGGCGGATACGCAGTATTTT. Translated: CASSSPGQAADTQYF.

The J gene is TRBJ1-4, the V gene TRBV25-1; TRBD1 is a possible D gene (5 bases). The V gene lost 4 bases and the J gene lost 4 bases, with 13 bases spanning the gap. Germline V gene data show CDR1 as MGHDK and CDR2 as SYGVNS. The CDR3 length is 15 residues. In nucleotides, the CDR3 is TGTGCCAGCAGTGGGTGGGTCGGGGGTAATGAAAAACTGTTTTTT. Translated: CASSGWVGGNEKLFF.